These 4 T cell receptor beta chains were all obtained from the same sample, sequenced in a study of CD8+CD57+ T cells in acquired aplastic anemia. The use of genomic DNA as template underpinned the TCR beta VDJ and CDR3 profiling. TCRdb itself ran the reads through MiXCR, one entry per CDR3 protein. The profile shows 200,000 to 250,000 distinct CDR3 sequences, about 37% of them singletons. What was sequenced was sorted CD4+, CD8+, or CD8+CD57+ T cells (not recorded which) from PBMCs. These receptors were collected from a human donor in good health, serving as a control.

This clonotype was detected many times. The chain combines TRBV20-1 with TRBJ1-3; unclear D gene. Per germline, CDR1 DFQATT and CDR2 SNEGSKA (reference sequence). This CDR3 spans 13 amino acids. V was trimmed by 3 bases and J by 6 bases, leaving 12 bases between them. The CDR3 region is CSASLPGKNTIYF. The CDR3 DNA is TGCAGTGCTAGTCTACCCGGGAAAAACACCATATATTTT.

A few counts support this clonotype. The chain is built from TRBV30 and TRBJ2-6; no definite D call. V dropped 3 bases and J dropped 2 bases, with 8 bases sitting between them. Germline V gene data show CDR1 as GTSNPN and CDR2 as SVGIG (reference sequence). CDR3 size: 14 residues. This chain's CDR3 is CAWSSQAGANVLTF. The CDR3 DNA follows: TGTGCCTGGAGCTCCCAGGCTGGGGCCAACGTCCTGACTTTC.

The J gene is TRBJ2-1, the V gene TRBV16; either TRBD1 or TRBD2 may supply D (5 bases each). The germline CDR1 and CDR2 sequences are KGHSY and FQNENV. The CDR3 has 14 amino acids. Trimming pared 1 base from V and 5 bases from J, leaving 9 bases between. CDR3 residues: CASSQWGSNNEQFF. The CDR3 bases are TGTGCCAGCAGCCAATGGGGGTCTAACAATGAGCAGTTCTTC. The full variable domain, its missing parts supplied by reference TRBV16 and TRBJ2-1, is GEEVAQTPKHLVRGEGQKAKLYCAPIKGHSYVFWYQQVLKNEFKFLISFQNENVFDETGMPKERFSAKCLPNSPCSLEIQATKLEDSAVYFCASSQWGSNNEQFFGPGTRLTVL.

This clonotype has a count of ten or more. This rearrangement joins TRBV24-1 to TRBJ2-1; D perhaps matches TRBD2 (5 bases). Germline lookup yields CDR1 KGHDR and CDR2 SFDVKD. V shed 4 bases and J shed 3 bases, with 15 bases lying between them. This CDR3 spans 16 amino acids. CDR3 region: CATSESRRALYNEQFF. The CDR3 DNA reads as TGTGCCACCAGTGAATCCAGGCGGGCGCTCTACAATGAGCAGTTCTTC.